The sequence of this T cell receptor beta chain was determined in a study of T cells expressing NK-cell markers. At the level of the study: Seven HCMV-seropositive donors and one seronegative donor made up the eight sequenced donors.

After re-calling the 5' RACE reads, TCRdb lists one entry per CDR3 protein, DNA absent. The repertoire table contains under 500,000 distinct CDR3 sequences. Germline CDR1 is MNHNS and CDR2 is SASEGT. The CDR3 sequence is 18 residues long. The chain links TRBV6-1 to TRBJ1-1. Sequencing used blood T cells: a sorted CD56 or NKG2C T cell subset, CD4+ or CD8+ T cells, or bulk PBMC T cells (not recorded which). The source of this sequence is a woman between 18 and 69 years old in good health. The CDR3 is CASSKLEGSFVGDTEAFF.